This T cell receptor beta chain is from a study of T-cell memory formation after mild COVID-19. Overall study: TCR clusters were mostly donor specific.

This clonotype came up a few times. TCRdb fed the 5' RACE reads into MiXCR, producing one record per CDR3 protein. The sample consists of approximately 500,000 distinct CDR3 sequences, approximately 25% of them appearing once. Germline V gene sequence: CDR1 SEHNR, CDR2 FQNEAQ (reference sequence). The length of the CDR3 is 17 residues. The junction had 11 bases not matched to a gene; V was cut back by 2 bases and J by 2 bases. The chain combines TRBV7-9 with TRBJ2-7; 8 positions agree with TRBD1. The sequence was collected from an adult woman who had mild COVID-19 (a few samples of this study predate the infection). Cell type and time point are not known. Sequenced: PBMCs or a T cell subset sorted from them (not recorded which). Written as DNA, the CDR3 is TGTGCCAGCAGCTTACCGACGTCCGCACAGGGGGCCTACGAGCAGTACTTC. As protein: CASSLPTSAQGAYEQYF.